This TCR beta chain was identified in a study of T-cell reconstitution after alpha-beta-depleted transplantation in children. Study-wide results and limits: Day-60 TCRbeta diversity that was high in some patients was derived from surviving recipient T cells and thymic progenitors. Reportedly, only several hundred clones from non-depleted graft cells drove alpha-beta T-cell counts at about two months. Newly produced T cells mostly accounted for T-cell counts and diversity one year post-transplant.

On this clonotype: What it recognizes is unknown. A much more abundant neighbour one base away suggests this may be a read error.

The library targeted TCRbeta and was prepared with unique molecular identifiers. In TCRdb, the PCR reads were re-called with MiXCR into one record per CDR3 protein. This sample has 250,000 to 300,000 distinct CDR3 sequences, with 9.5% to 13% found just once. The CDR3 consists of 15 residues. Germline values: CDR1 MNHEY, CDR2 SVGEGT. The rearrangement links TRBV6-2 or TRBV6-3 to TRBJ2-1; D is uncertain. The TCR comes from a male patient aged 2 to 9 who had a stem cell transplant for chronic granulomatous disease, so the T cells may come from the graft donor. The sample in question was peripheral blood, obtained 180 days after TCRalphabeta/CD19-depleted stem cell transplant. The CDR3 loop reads CASSPHGISYNEHFF. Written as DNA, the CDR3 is TGTGCCAGCAGTCCCCATGGCATCTCCTACAATGAGCATTTCTTC.